This record concerns one TCR beta chain sequence. This clone showed up just once. Its binding antigen is unknown. No qualities accompany the bases; no much larger clone lies one base away. The immunoSEQ Assay, a bias-controlled multiplex PCR, was used to amplify TCRbeta CDR3 regions from genomic DNA. In the paper's pipeline: Nucleated cell counts per sample were estimated from amplification of reference gene primers within the assay. To quantify the absolute abundance of each unique TCRbeta CDR3 rearrangement, sequence reads were collapsed and filtered. For each sample, productive Simpson clonality was calculated as the square root of Simpson's diversity index over productive rearrangements. The table comes from immuneACCESS by way of TCRdb, which keeps in-frame sequences with V and J called. Part of the clones is missing from these tables; in studies checked, under half for an unresolved V gene and the rest for unknown reasons. V and J calls and clone size are as listed in that table; D and trimming were resolved from the DNA. The sample table lists 260,000 or so clones, roughly 88% of them with a count of one. The ten largest clones capture 0.7% of the sample.

The data derive from a study of blood T cell repertoires in COVID-19 (dated by TCRdb to between 2020 and 2021). Regarding the research as a whole: Collaborator samples came from the United States, Italy and Spain and covered acute and convalescent phases of COVID-19. Where HLA class I and class II types were available, the types were taken from metadata supplied by the sample provider, not from assay-based typing. Deeply sampled blood TCRbeta repertoires from subjects exposed to, actively infected with, or recovered from COVID-19 were included in the dataset. Samples were obtained from the ongoing ImmuneRACE study (first 160 participants) and from about 1,300 subjects provided by 6 global collaborators. The prospective study material was composed of cDNA or gDNA derived from T cells, B-cell-depleted T cells, or PBMCs. Nearly every sample came with metadata listing a de-identified subject ID, COVID-19 status, age in years and sex. The repertoires were made available in a free public database intended to serve as a resource for research on the immune response to SARS-CoV-2. Findings and caveats that apply to the study as a whole: How much clinical and demographic metadata was included differed by source and by participant, and the metadata was provided uncurated.

Measured from the cysteine to the phenylalanine, the CDR3 is 17 residues long. The retained sequence is limited to the CDR3, 51 bases, with the frame set at the first base. CDR1 and CDR2 are read off the germline V gene as SGHAT and FQNNGV. Germline trimming amounts to 2 bases on V and 3 bases on J, with 11 as the count of junction bases outside the gene matches. The collaborating institutions used their own protocols to collect whole blood in K2EDTA tubes. Collaborator samples were shipped for TCRbeta analysis as frozen whole blood, isolated PBMCs, or DNA extracted from either sample type. The chain couples TRBV11-2 to TRBJ2-3, with 7 bases matching TRBD2. Sequencing input: peripheral blood. The TCR comes from a human donor in a cohort sampled during active COVID-19. The DNA sequence reads TGTGCCAGCAGCTTACCCCCGGCGCGGGAGACGACAGATACGCAGTATTTT. The encoded protein is CASSLPPARETTDTQYF.